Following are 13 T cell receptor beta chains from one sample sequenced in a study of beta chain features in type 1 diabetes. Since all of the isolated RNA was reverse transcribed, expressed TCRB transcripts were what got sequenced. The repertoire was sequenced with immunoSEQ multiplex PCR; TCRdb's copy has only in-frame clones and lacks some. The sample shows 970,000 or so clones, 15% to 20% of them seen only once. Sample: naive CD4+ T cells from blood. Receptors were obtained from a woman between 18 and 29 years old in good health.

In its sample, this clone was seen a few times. DNA for the CDR3: TGTGCCAGCTCACCCAGGGCTACCCTCTACAATGAGCAGTTCTTC. It translates to CASSPRATLYNEQFF. This chain uses TRBV18 with TRBJ2-1, with D possibly being TRBD1 (5 bases). In germline, CDR1 is KGHSH, CDR2 LQKENI. This CDR3 is 15 amino acids long. The ends were cut back, 3 bases at V and 3 bases at J, with 12 bases in the middle.

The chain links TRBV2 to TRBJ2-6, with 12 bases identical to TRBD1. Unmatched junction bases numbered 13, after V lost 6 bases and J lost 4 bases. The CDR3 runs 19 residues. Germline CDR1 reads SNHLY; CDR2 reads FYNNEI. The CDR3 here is CASSHEGGTGGTGANVLTF. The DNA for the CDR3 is TGTGCCAGCAGCCATGAAGGCGGGACAGGGGGCACCGGGGCCAACGTCCTGACTTTC.

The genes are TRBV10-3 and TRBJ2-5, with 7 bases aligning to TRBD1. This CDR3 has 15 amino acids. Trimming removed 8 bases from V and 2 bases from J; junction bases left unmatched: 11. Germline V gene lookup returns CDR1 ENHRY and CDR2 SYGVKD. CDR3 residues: CAIRDSKSGQETQYF. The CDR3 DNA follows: TGTGCCATCCGGGACAGTAAGAGCGGTCAAGAGACCCAGTACTTC.

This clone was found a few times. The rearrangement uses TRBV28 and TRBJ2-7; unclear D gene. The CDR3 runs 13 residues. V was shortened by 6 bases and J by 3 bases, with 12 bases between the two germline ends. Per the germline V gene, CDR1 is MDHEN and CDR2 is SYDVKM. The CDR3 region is CASRSPSIYEQYF. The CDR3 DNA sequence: TGTGCCAGCAGAAGCCCTTCCATCTACGAGCAGTACTTC.

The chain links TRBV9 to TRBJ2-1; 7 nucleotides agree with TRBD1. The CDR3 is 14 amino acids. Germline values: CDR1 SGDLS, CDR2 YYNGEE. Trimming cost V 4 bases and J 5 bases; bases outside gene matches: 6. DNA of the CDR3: TGTGCCAGCAGCTCTTTGGACAGGAACAATGAGCAGTTCTTC. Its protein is CASSSLDRNNEQFF.

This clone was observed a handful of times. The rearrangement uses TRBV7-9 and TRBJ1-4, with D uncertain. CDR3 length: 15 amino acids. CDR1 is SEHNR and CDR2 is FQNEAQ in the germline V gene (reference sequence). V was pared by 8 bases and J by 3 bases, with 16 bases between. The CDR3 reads CASPIDEVPNEKLFF. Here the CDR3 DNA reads TGTGCCAGCCCTATAGATGAGGTACCTAATGAAAAACTGTTTTTT.

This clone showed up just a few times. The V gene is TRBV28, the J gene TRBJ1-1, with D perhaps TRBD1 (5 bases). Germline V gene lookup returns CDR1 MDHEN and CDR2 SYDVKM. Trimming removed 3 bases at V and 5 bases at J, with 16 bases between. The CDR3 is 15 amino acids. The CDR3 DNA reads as TGTGCCAGCAGTTTTCTACGCAAGGGGCGGACTGAAGCTTTCTTT. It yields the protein CASSFLRKGRTEAFF.

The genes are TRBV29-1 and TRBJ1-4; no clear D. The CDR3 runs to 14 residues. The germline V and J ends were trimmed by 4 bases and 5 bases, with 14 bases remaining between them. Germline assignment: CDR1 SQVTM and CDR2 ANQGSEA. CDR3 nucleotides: TGCAGCGTTGGAATGAGATTCCCCAATGAAAAACTGTTTTTT. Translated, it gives CSVGMRFPNEKLFF. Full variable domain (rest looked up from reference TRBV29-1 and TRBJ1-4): SAVISQKPSRDICQRGTSLTIQCQVDSQVTMMFWYRQQPGQSLTLIATANQGSEATYESGFVIDKFPISRPNLTFSTLTVSNMSPEDSSIYLCSVGMRFPNEKLFFGSGTQLSVL.

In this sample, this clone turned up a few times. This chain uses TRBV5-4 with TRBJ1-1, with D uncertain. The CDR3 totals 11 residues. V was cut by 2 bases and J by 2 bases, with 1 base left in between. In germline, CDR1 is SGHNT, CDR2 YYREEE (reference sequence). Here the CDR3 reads CASSFNTEAFF. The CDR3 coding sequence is TGTGCCAGCAGCTTTAACACTGAAGCTTTCTTT.

The CDR3 sequence is CASSQRDRPNTQYF. DNA of the CDR3: TGTGCCAGCAGCCAAAGGGACAGACCAAATACGCAGTATTTT. The V gene is TRBV5-6, the J gene TRBJ2-3; 7 nucleotides agree with TRBD1. This CDR3 spans 14 amino acids. Looked up from germline, CDR1 is SGHDT and CDR2 is YYEEEE. Trimming at V came to 4 bases and at J to 7 bases, leaving 9 bases not matched to a gene.

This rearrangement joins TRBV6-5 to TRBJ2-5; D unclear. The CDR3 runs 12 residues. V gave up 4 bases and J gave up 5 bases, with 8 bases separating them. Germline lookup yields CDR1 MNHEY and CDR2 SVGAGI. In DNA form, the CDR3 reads TGTGCCAGCAGTTTCCGTGGGGAGACCCAGTACTTC. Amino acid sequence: CASSFRGETQYF.

The DNA for the CDR3 is TGTGCCAGCAGTGCAGGGACAGAGAGGGTGTCCTACAATGAGCAGTTCTTC. It yields the protein CASSAGTERVSYNEQFF. The chain carries TRBV27 and TRBJ2-1, with 7 bases lining up with TRBD1. V lost 5 bases, J lost 1 base, and 11 bases stayed unmatched. This CDR3 has 17 residues. Germline V gene lookup returns CDR1 MNHEY and CDR2 SMNVEV (reference sequence).

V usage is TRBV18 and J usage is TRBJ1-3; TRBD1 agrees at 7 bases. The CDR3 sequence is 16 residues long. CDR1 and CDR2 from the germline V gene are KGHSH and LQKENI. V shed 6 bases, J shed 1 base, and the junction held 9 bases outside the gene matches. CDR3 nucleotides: TGTGCCAGCTCCGAGTTCAGGGGGTCGTCTGGAAACACCATATATTTT. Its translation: CASSEFRGSSGNTIYF.